This TCR beta chain was identified during a study of siplizumab effects on memory and regulatory T cells. As regards this clone: Its target is not known.

TCR templates numbering 80,000 to 100,000 were assayed per sample. Clones were read by immunoSEQ multiplex PCR, and TCRdb kept only the in-frame ones, dropping some. The sample includes roughly 56,000 clones, approximately 93% of them seen just once. Germline V gene lookup returns CDR1 MGHRA and CDR2 YSYEKL. The CDR3 covers 16 residues. V shed 4 bases and J 7 bases; nucleotides not matched to a gene: 9. The study's findings and limits: Alloreactive clones mapping to unstimulated subsets formed only a minor fraction.

The sequenced sample was CD8+ T cells sorted from blood. V usage is TRBV4-1 and J usage is TRBJ2-1; TRBD2 matches 11 bases. The sequence was collected from a human donor in good health. CDR3 nucleotide sequence: TGCGCCAGCAGCCGCGCCCCACTAGCGGGAGAGAATGAGCAGTTCTTC. It codes for CASSRAPLAGENEQFF.